The present T cell receptor beta chain was sequenced within a study of T cell responses to AZD1222 COVID-19 vaccine (dated by TCRdb to about 2021). Study-wide context: TCR sequencing covered 233 trial participants: 207 given two doses of AZD1222 and about 26 given two doses of MenACWY control vaccine. Enrollment into the trials was organized by age into subgroups of 18-55, 56-69 and 70-plus years, and those subgroups contained roughly 160, 29 and 62 TCR-sequenced participants, respectively. The paper as a whole reports these results and caveats: The vaccine-associated CD4 TCRs covered the entire spike protein, and the dominant responses fell in regions 160-218 and 743-854. Because no day 14 peak-response samples were available, the repertoires could be characterized only after the peak T cell response. After two AZD1222 doses, both the breadth and the depth of spike-specific TCRs were significantly higher than at day 0 and than in MenACWY recipients. Conclusions about previously exposed vaccinees are limited because only 5 or 6 AZD1222 recipients were SARS-CoV-2 seropositive at baseline. Participants were mostly white British, with more females than males. The authors suggested clonal diversity may have been underestimated. Nearly half of unique spike-specific TCRs reportedly recognized epitopes outside regions mutated in the B.1.351 and B.1.1.7 variants. In the small 56-69-year group, the increase in depth fell short of significance, most likely because of low power.

The CDR3 regions of human TCRbeta chains were subjected to immunosequencing. The authors' analysis ran thus. Repertoire TCRs were checked for matches against a reference library of SARS-CoV-2-specific TCRs that had been generated using the MIRA antigen-specificity platform. Breadth was defined as the fraction of unique TCRs that were SARS-CoV-2-associated. Depth was defined as the fraction of total T cells that were SARS-CoV-2-associated. Using the MIRA data, each spike-specific TCR was assigned both to the spike region to which the TCR was reactive and to a CD4 or CD8 class. Log10-transformed breadth and depth values were compared by one-way ANOVA with Sidak's multiple comparisons tests. Drawn from immuneACCESS, this table holds only the in-frame rearrangements with V and J called that TCRdb kept. Clones are partly lost; checked studies trace under half to an unresolved V gene and leave the rest unexplained. Clonal size and the V and J genes are those of that table, whereas D and trimming came from the DNA. The sample records over 120,000 clones, more than 85% of which are singletons. Around 10% of the sample lies in the top ten.

The trim is 7 bases for V and 3 bases for J, with a gap of 15 bases between the germline ends. CDR3 length: 15 amino acids, cysteine to phenylalanine. Only the CDR3 DNA is retained, 45 bases long and in frame from the first base. Per the germline V gene, WSHSY is the CDR1 and SAAADI is the CDR2. As regards this clone: Its antigen target is currently unknown. No base-level quality is on record; no much larger clone is a single base apart.

Read against the paper, the sample's time point label means: sample from adult after SARS-CoV-2 infection, after symptom onset. Two convalescent COVID-19 patients, sampled after symptom onset from adults with prior SARS-CoV-2 infection, were also TCR-sequenced for comparison. This TCR was recovered from an adult who had recovered from COVID-19. This specimen was peripheral blood, taken after recovery from COVID-19. The sequence is built from TRBV10-2 and TRBJ1-4; perhaps TRBD1 is the D gene, with 6 bases matching. The DNA is as follows: TGCGCCAGCACCTTAGGGGGGATGCCTAATGAAAAACTGTTTTTT. It encodes CASTLGGMPNEKLFF.